What follows are 32 T cell receptor beta chains derived from one specimen sequenced in a study of T cell responses to AZD1222 COVID-19 vaccine (dated by TCRdb to the early 2020s). Libraries were made using the immunoSEQ multiplex PCR assay. The table was pulled from immuneACCESS by TCRdb, which kept in-frame rearrangements only. Such tables lose some clones; where checked, under half of the loss comes from unresolved V genes, and the rest has no known cause. The sample includes roughly 140,000 clones, with approximately 89% observed a single time. Clones ranked in the top ten supply 2% to 2.5% of the sample. The sample's time point label, in plain terms: baseline before first vaccination. Sequences were derived from peripheral blood, sampled on day 0 of AZD1222 vaccination. The source of these receptors is an adult in good health.

The genes are TRBV5-1 and TRBJ1-1, with 7 bases matching TRBD1. The CDR3 is 14 residues long. Germline V gene sequence: CDR1 SGHRS, CDR2 YFSETQ. The V segment lost 4 bases and the J segment 7 bases; nucleotides outside the gene matches: 10. The chain's CDR3 is CASSAGGQVDEAFF. The CDR3 DNA reads TGCGCCAGCAGCGCCGGAGGACAGGTGGATGAAGCTTTCTTT.

The chain couples TRBV9 to TRBJ2-5; D is unclear. V was cut by 0 bases and J by 5 bases, with 8 bases left in between. Germline values: CDR1 SGDLS, CDR2 YYNGEE. CDR3 length: 13 residues. CDR3 in amino acids: CASSVGVAETQYF. CDR3 DNA sequence: TGTGCCAGCAGCGTAGGAGTGGCGGAGACCCAGTACTTC.

CDR3 loop: CSVELRREQLFF. The CDR3 DNA reads as TGCAGCGTTGAATTGAGGAGGGAGCAACTGTTTTTT. The V call is TRBV29-1, the J call TRBJ1-4; D remains ambiguous. The V end was cut by 2 bases, the J end by 12 bases, with 13 bases between. From germline, CDR1 is SQVTM and CDR2 ANQGSEA. The CDR3 loop spans 12 amino acids.

The chain is built from TRBV9 and TRBJ2-3, with D unresolved. Trimming left V 4 bases short and J 3 bases short, with 15 bases between. This CDR3 has 15 amino acids. CDR1 SGDLS and CDR2 YYNGEE come from the germline V gene. The chain's CDR3 is CASSPLGIRTDTQYF. The CDR3 DNA follows: TGTGCCAGCAGCCCTTTGGGGATCCGGACAGATACGCAGTATTTT.

This clone has just one count. The J gene is TRBJ2-7, the V gene TRBV2, with D possibly TRBD1 on 5 matching bases. Germline lookup yields CDR1 SNHLY and CDR2 FYNNEI. V dropped 2 bases and J dropped 0 bases, with 17 bases sitting between them. This CDR3 region has 17 residues. The CDR3 DNA reads TGTGCCAGCAGTGAATCGACAGCCTTTGAGAGCTCCTACGAGCAGTACTTC. It codes for CASSESTAFESSYEQYF.

The chain couples TRBV7-9 to TRBJ1-1; D gene unclear. Germline-derived CDR1 and CDR2 are SEHNR and FQNEAQ (reference sequence). The CDR3 length is 16 residues. Deletions cut 5 bases from V and 0 bases from J, with 16 bases between. CDR3 sequence reads: CASSPPGSPVNTEAFF. For the CDR3, the DNA is TGTGCCAGCAGCCCGCCGGGGAGTCCGGTGAACACTGAAGCTTTCTTT. Drawing the rest from reference TRBV7-9 and TRBJ1-1, the complete variable domain is DTGVSQNPRHKITKRGQNVTFRCDPISEHNRLYWYRQTLGQGPEFLTYFQNEAQLEKSRLLSDRFSAERPKGSFSTLEIQRTEQGDSAMYLCASSPPGSPVNTEAFFGQGTRLTVV.

The V call is TRBV28, the J call TRBJ1-2; the D gene is possibly TRBD1 (5 bases). The CDR3 totals 15 residues. CDR1 and CDR2 (germline): MDHEN, SYDVKM. V was cut by 2 bases and J by 1 base, with 11 bases left in between. The CDR3 spells CASSLGRGINYGYTF. As DNA, the CDR3 is TGTGCCAGCAGTTTAGGGAGGGGAATTAACTATGGCTACACCTTC.

This chain joins TRBV27 and TRBJ2-7, with D possibly being TRBD2 (7 bases). The CDR3 has 15 residues. CDR1 and CDR2 (germline): MNHEY, SMNVEV (reference sequence). The V end was cut by 0 bases, the J end by 6 bases, with 15 bases between. The CDR3 sequence is CASSLSIGGVLEQYF. CDR3 nucleotides: TGTGCCAGCAGTTTATCGATAGGGGGGGTCCTCGAGCAGTACTTC.

The chain has TRBV29-1 and TRBJ2-7; 9 bases map to TRBD1. The CDR3 runs 14 residues. From germline, CDR1 is SQVTM and CDR2 ANQGSEA. V was clipped by 3 bases and J by 6 bases; unmatched bases: 9. CDR3 protein: CSVDQTGTGSEQYF. The CDR3 nucleotides are TGCAGCGTTGACCAAACCGGGACAGGGAGCGAGCAGTACTTC.

The chain links TRBV11-2 to TRBJ1-2; the D gene is possibly TRBD1 (5 bases). Germline CDR1 reads SGHAT; CDR2 reads FQNNGV. V lost 5 bases, J lost 4 bases, and 17 bases lay in between. The CDR3 has 15 amino acids. The CDR3 loop reads CASSLRGGAGYGYTF. Written as DNA, the CDR3 is TGTGCCAGCAGCCTTAGAGGTGGGGCGGGCTATGGCTACACCTTC.

This rearrangement joins TRBV5-5 to TRBJ1-2; D unresolved. The CDR3 runs 12 residues. The germline V gene has CDR1 SGHKS and CDR2 YYEKEE (reference sequence). Trimming removed 2 bases at V and 8 bases at J, with 10 bases between. CDR3 DNA: TGTGCCAGCAGCTTTTTCTCCGGGGGCTACACCTTC. Encoded protein: CASSFFSGGYTF.

This rearrangement joins TRBV4-1 to TRBJ2-2; unclear D gene. The CDR3 is 13 amino acids. CDR1 and CDR2 (germline): MGHRA, YSYEKL. Trimming took 2 bases from V and 5 from J, leaving 6 bases between them. The CDR3 nucleotides read TGCGCCAGCAGCCAACAGTTGACCGGGGAGCTGTTTTTT. Translating gives CASSQQLTGELFF.

The chain combines TRBV6-6 with TRBJ2-1, with 8 bases that match TRBD2. Germline V gene lookup returns CDR1 MNHNY and CDR2 SVGAGI (reference sequence). V lost 6 bases to trimming and J lost 7 bases; unmatched junction nucleotides: 11. CDR3 size: 15 residues. The CDR3 loop is CASSGGTSEGNEQFF. The DNA for the CDR3 is TGTGCCAGCAGCGGGGGGACTAGTGAAGGGAATGAGCAGTTCTTC.

The rearrangement links TRBV5-1 to TRBJ1-3, with 7 bases lining up with TRBD1. The germline CDR1 and CDR2 sequences are SGHRS and YFSETQ. V lost 4 bases to trimming and J lost 0 bases; unmatched junction nucleotides: 4. CDR3 size: 15 residues. The CDR3 reads CASSQGQTSGNTIYF. The CDR3 DNA sequence: TGCGCCAGCAGCCAGGGACAGACCTCTGGAAACACCATATATTTT.

This rearrangement joins TRBV19 to TRBJ1-6, with D perhaps matching TRBD1 (6 bases). Deletions cut 6 bases from V and 8 bases from J, with 11 bases between. The CDR3 totals 13 residues. Per the germline V gene, CDR1 is LNHDA and CDR2 is SQIVND (reference sequence). CDR3 nucleotide sequence: TGTGCCAGTAGACAGGGAGCAGATTCACCCCTCCACTTT. This translates into CASRQGADSPLHF.

The V and J genes are TRBV30 and TRBJ2-6, with 8 bases matching TRBD1. The trim removed 7 bases at V and 1 base at J, leaving 6 bases unmatched. Germline V gene lookup returns CDR1 GTSNPN and CDR2 SVGIG (reference sequence). The CDR3 consists of 15 residues. This CDR3 reads CALGTGVSGANVLTF. Written as DNA, the CDR3 is TGTGCCTTGGGGACAGGAGTATCTGGGGCCAACGTCCTGACTTTC.

The chain couples TRBV5-4 to TRBJ1-1, with unresolved D. This CDR3 contains 14 residues. V was shortened by 0 bases and J by 1 base, with 7 bases between the two germline ends. Germline lookup yields CDR1 SGHNT and CDR2 YYREEE (reference sequence). For the CDR3, the DNA is TGTGCCAGCAGCTTGGAGGCAGAGAACACTGAAGCTTTCTTT. It yields the protein CASSLEAENTEAFF. The variable domain in full, completed from reference TRBV5-4 and TRBJ1-1, reads ETGVTQSPTHLIKTRGQQVTLRCSSQSGHNTVSWYQQALGQGPQFIFQYYREEENGRGNFPPRFSGLQFPNYSSELNVNALELDDSALYLCASSLEAENTEAFFGQGTRLTVV.

The chain is built from TRBV9 and TRBJ1-1; TRBD1 matches 8 bases. The CDR3 is made up of 15 amino acids. J gave up 2 bases and V 4 bases, and 7 bases lay outside the gene matches. Germline assignment: CDR1 SGDLS and CDR2 YYNGEE. The CDR3 nucleotides are TGTGCCAGCAGCCTCCGGGACAGGCCTAACACTGAAGCTTTCTTT. This sequence encodes CASSLRDRPNTEAFF. The full variable domain, in which reference TRBV9 and TRBJ1-1 provide the parts outside the CDR3, is DSGVTQTPKHLITATGQRVTLRCSPRSGDLSVYWYQQSLDQGLQFLIQYYNGEERAKGNILERFSAQQFPDLHSELNLSSLELGDSALYFCASSLRDRPNTEAFFGQGTRLTVV.

The chain couples TRBV5-1 to TRBJ1-2; 10 bases map to TRBD1. CDR1 SGHRS and CDR2 YFSETQ come from the germline V gene. This CDR3 contains 16 residues. Trimming cost V 0 bases and J 8 bases; bases outside gene matches: 10. CDR3: CASSLDGTGDGQGYTF. The CDR3 DNA reads as TGCGCCAGCAGCTTGGACGGGACAGGGGATGGTCAAGGCTACACCTTC.

The rearrangement joins TRBV7-9 to TRBJ1-1; D not resolved. V was clipped by 4 bases and J by 3 bases, with 12 bases between them. This CDR3 has 14 amino acids. Germline CDR1 reads SEHNR; CDR2 reads FQNEAQ (reference sequence). CDR3 sequence: CASSSDRIYTEAFF. The CDR3 DNA follows: TGTGCCAGCAGCTCGGACCGAATTTACACTGAAGCTTTCTTT.

The chain recombines TRBV11-3 with TRBJ2-2, with D unresolved. This CDR3 contains 14 residues. The V gene's germline CDR1 is SGHNT and CDR2 YENEEA. V lost 5 bases and J lost 8, with 15 bases in between. CDR3 amino acids: CASSPRTRPGELFF. The CDR3 DNA reads as TGTGCCAGCAGCCCTAGGACCCGGCCGGGGGAGCTGTTTTTT.

This chain uses TRBV19 with TRBJ1-2; unclear D gene. The V gene lost 3 bases and the J gene lost 3 bases, with 14 bases spanning the gap. This CDR3 region has 15 residues. CDR1 and CDR2 (germline): LNHDA, SQIVND (reference sequence). For the CDR3, the DNA is TGTGCCAGTAGTATTTTACGGGAAAGGGACTATGGCTACACCTTC. It translates to CASSILRERDYGYTF.

The chain is built from TRBV5-1 and TRBJ1-4; TRBD1 agrees at 7 bases. The CDR3 totals 15 residues. After removal of 0 bases from V and 5 bases from J, the junction contained 4 bases not matched to a gene. The germline V gene has CDR1 SGHRS and CDR2 YFSETQ. The CDR3 sequence: CASSLGTGVNEKLFF. CDR3 in DNA: TGCGCCAGCAGCTTGGGGACAGGAGTAAATGAAAAACTGTTTTTT.

The V and J genes are TRBV5-4 and TRBJ1-2; D is unresolved. Germline-derived CDR1 and CDR2 are SGHNT and YYREEE (reference sequence). V was pared by 4 bases and J by 4 bases, with 17 bases between. The CDR3 consists of 15 residues. CDR3 DNA sequence: TGTGCCAGCAGCACCAATGAGGAAGTAAGCTATGGCTACACCTTC. It specifies CASSTNEEVSYGYTF.

The sample holds one count of this clone. The rearrangement uses TRBV5-5 and TRBJ2-7; D is tentatively TRBD1 or TRBD2 (6 bases each). The germline V and J ends were trimmed by 6 bases and 4 bases, with 17 bases remaining between them. This CDR3 region has 14 residues. Germline CDR1 reads SGHKS; CDR2 reads YYEKEE (reference sequence). Here the CDR3 reads CASTGALGRYEQYF. In DNA form, the CDR3 reads TGTGCCAGCACGGGGGCGCTTGGCCGTTACGAGCAGTACTTC.

This clone appeared a single time. The chain recombines TRBV30 with TRBJ1-4, with D possibly being TRBD1 (5 bases). The length of the CDR3 is 13 residues. Germline values: CDR1 GTSNPN, CDR2 SVGIG (reference sequence). V shed 7 bases and J shed 7 bases, with 16 bases lying between them. This chain's CDR3 is CASDGGSSEKLFF. The CDR3 bases are TGTGCCTCCGACGGGGGTTCGAGTGAAAAACTGTTTTTT.

This clone was detected a few times. The rearrangement joins TRBV11-3 to TRBJ1-1, with D hard to call. Germline V gives CDR1 SGHNT, CDR2 YENEEA. Trimming cost V 3 bases and J 1 base, with 6 bases left between them. The CDR3 length is 13 residues. In DNA form, the CDR3 reads TGTGCCAGCAGCTTCGGGCCGAACACTGAAGCTTTCTTT. Encoded protein: CASSFGPNTEAFF.

The chain carries TRBV4-3 and TRBJ2-2; D remains ambiguous. CDR1 is LGHNA and CDR2 is YSLEER in the germline V gene. Trimming shortened V by 0 bases and J by 6 bases, and 5 bases separated the two germline ends. The CDR3 sequence is 13 residues long. The CDR3 loop reads CASSQDQSGELFF. The CDR3 DNA sequence: TGCGCCAGCAGCCAAGATCAGTCCGGGGAGCTGTTTTTT.

V is TRBV10-3 and J is TRBJ2-1; the match to TRBD1 covers 9 bases. With V trimmed by 7 bases and J by 7 bases, 5 bases remained unmatched. The V gene's germline CDR1 is ENHRY and CDR2 SYGVKD. This CDR3 region has 13 residues. The CDR3 region has the DNA TGTGCCATCACCGGGACAGGGACGAATGAGCAGTTCTTC. Translation: CAITGTGTNEQFF.

The table lists this clone with a count of one. The chain links TRBV7-9 to TRBJ2-7, with 10 positions matching TRBD1. CDR1 is SEHNR and CDR2 is FQNEAQ in the germline V gene (reference sequence). V was pared by 1 base and J by 5 bases, with 11 bases of the junction left unmatched. The CDR3 is made up of 17 amino acids. CDR3 bases: TGTGCCAGCAGCTTAGAAACCGGGACAGGGGATTGGGACGAGCAGTACTTC. Amino acids: CASSLETGTGDWDEQYF.

This rearrangement joins TRBV19 to TRBJ2-3; possibly TRBD2 for D (6 bases). This CDR3 is built from 14 residues. Germline V CDR1 and CDR2: LNHDA, SQIVND (reference sequence). V was trimmed by 7 bases and J by 6 bases, leaving 17 bases between them. CDR3 in DNA: TGTGCCAGTATCGACGGGGGAGTTTCGGATACGCAGTATTTT. Translation gives CASIDGGVSDTQYF.

J is TRBJ1-5 and V is TRBV12-5; no clear D. Trimming removed 7 bases at V and 3 bases at J, with 16 bases between. This CDR3 region has 15 residues. The germline V gene encodes CDR1 LGHNT and CDR2 FRNRAP. The CDR3 DNA reads TGTGCTAGTGCCTTGTCCCGAAGGGACAATCAGCCCCAGCATTTT. It yields the protein CASALSRRDNQPQHF.